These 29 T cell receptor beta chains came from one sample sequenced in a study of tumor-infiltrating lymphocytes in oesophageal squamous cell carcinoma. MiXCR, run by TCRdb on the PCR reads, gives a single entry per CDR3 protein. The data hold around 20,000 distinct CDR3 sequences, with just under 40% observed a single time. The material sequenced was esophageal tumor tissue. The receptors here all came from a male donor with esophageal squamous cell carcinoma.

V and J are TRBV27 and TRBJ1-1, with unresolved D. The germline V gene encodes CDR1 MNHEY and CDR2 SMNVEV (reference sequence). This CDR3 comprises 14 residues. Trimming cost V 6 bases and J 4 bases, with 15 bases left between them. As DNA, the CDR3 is TGTGCCAGCAGCTCCTACGCCTCGGCCACTGAAGCTTTCTTT. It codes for CASSSYASATEAFF.

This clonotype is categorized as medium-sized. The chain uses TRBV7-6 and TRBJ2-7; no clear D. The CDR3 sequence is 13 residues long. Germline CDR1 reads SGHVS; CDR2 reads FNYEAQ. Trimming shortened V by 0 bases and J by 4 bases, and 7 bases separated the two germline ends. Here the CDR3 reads CASSLAPGYEQYF. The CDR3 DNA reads TGTGCCAGCAGCTTAGCGCCGGGTTACGAGCAGTACTTC.

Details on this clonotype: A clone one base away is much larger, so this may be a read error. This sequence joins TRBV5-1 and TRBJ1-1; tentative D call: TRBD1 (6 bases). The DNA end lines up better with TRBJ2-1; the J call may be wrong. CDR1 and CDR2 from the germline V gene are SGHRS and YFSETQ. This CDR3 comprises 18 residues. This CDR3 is CASSLGAVGTWAYNEQFF. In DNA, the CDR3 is TGCGCCAGCAGCTTGGGGGCCGTTGGGACATGGGCCTACAATGAGCAGTTCTTC.

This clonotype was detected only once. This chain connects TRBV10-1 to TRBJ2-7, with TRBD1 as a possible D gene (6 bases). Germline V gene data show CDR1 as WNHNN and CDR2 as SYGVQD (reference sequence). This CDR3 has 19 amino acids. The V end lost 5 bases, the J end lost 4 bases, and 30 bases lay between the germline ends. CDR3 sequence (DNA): TGCGCCAGCAGTCAATACCTAGGCCCCGGACAGAAGTTGTCGTACGAGCAGTACTTC. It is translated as CASSQYLGPGQKLSYEQYF.

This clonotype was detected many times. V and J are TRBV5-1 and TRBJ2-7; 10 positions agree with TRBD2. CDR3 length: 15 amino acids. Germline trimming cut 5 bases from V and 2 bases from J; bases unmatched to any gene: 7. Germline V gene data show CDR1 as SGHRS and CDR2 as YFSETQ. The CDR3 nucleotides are TGCGCCAGCAGTAATAGCGGGAGGTCTACCTACGAGCAGTACTTC. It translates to CASSNSGRSTYEQYF.

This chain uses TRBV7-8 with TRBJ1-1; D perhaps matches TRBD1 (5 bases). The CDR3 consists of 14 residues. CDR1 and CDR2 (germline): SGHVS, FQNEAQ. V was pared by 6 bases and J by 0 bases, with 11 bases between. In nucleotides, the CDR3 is TGTGCCAGCAGTCCAGGACACCTGAACACTGAAGCTTTCTTT. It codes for CASSPGHLNTEAFF.

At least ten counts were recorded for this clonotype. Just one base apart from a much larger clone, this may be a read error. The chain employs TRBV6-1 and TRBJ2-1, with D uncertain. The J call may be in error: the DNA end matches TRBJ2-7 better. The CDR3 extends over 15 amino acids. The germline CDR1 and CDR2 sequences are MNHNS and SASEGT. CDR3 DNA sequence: TGTGCCAGCAGTGTCGTCACGAGCTCCTACAATGAGCAGTACTTC. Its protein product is CASSVVTSSYNEQYF.

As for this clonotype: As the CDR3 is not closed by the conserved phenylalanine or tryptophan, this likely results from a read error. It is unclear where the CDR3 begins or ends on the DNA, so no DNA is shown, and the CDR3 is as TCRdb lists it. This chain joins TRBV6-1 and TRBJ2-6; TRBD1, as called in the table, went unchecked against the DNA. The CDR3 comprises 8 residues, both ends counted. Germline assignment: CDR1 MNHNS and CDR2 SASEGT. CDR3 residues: CASRTTGT.

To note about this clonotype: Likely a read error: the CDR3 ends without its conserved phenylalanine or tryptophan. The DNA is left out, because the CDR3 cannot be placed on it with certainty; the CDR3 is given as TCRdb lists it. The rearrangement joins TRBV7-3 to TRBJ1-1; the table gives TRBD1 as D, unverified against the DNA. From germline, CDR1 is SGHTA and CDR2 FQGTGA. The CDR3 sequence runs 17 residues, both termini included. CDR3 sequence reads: CASSWRPPLAMSSSSVR.

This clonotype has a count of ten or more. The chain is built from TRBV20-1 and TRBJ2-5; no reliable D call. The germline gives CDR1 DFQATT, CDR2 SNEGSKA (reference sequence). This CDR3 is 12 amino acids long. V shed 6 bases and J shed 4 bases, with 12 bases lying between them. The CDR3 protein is CSAITRGETQYF. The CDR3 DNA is TGCAGTGCCATAACAAGAGGAGAGACCCAGTACTTC.

The CDR3 loop is CASSTRQGGKLFF. In nucleotides, the CDR3 is TGTGCCAGCAGCACAAGACAGGGGGGGAAACTGTTTTTT. This chain joins TRBV7-9 and TRBJ1-4; 9 nucleotides align to TRBD1. The CDR3 has 13 residues. Germline V lookup: CDR1 SEHNR, CDR2 FQNEAQ (reference sequence). V shed 5 bases, J shed 11 bases, and the junction held 6 bases outside the gene matches.

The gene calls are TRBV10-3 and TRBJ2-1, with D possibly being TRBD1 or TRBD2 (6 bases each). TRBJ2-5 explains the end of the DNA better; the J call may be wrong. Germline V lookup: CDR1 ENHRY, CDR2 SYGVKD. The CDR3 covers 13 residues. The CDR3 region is CAISERGAVTQYF. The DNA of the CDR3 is TGTGCCATCAGTGAGAGGGGGGCGGTGACCCAGTACTTC.

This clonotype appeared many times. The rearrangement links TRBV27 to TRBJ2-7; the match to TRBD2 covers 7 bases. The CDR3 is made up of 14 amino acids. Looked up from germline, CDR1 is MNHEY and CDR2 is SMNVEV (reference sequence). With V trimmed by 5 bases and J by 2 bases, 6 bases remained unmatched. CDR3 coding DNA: TGTGCCAGCAGTACCGGGACTAAGGCCTACGAGCAGTACTTC. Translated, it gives CASSTGTKAYEQYF.

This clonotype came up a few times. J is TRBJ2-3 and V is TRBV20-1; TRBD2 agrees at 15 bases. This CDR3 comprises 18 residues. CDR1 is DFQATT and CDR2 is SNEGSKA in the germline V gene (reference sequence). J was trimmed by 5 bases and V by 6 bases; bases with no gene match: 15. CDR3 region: CSAPRTSGGAGRLDTQYF. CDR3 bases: TGCAGTGCCCCGCGGACTAGCGGGGGGGCCGGAAGGTTAGATACGCAGTATTTT.

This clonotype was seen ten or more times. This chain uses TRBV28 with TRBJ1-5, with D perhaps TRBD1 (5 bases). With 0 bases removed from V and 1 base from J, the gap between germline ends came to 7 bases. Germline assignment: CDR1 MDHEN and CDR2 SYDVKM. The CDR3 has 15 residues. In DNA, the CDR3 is TGTGCCAGCAGTTTATGGGCAGGGAGCAATCAGCCCCAGCATTTT. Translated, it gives CASSLWAGSNQPQHF.

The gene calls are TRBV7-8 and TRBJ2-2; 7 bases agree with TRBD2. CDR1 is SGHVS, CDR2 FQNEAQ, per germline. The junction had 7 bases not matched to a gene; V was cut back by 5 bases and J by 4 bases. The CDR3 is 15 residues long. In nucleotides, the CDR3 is TGTGCCAGCAGCCGCCTACTAGCGATCACCGGGGAGCTGTTTTTT. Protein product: CASSRLLAITGELFF.

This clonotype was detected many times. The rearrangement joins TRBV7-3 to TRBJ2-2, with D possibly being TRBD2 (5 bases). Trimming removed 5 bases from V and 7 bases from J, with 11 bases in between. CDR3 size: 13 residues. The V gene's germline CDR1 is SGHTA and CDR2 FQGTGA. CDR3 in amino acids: CASSRTEGGELFF. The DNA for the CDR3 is TGTGCCAGCAGCCGGACTGAGGGCGGGGAGCTGTTTTTT.

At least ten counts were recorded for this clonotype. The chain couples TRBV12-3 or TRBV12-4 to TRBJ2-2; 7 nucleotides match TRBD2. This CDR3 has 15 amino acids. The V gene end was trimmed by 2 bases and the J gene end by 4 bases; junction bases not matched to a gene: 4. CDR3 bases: TGTGCCAGCAGTTTAAGGCGGGGGACCACCGGGGAGCTGTTTTTT. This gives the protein CASSLRRGTTGELFF.

This chain's CDR3 is CASSNLGNLGEKLFF. As DNA, the CDR3 is TGCGCCAGCAGCAATCTAGGGAACCTTGGTGAAAAACTGTTTTTT. The genes are TRBV5-1 and TRBJ1-4; D is unresolved. Germline V lookup: CDR1 SGHRS, CDR2 YFSETQ. V lost 4 bases, J lost 7 bases, and 17 bases lay in between. This CDR3 region has 15 residues.

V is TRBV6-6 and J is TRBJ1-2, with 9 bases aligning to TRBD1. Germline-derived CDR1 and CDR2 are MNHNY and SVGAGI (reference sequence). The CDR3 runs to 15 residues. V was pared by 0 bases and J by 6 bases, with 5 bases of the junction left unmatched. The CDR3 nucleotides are TGTGCCAGCAGTTACTCCGCAGGACAGGGGAATGGCTACACCTTC. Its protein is CASSYSAGQGNGYTF.

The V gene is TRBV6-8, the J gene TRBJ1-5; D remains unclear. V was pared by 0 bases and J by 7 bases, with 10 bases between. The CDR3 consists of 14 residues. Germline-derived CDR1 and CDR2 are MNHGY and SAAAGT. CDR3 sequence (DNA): TGTGCCAGCAGTTACTCTTCGGGAATACAGCCCCAGCATTTT. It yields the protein CASSYSSGIQPQHF.

CDR3 in amino acids: CATGGWGNEQFF. Written as DNA, the CDR3 is TGTGCCACCGGAGGATGGGGCAATGAGCAGTTCTTC. This rearrangement joins TRBV3-1 to TRBJ2-1; TRBD2 might be the D (5 bases). Germline lookup yields CDR1 LGHDT and CDR2 YNNKEL (reference sequence). V lost 10 bases and J 6 bases, leaving 13 bases between the germline ends. This CDR3 has 12 amino acids.

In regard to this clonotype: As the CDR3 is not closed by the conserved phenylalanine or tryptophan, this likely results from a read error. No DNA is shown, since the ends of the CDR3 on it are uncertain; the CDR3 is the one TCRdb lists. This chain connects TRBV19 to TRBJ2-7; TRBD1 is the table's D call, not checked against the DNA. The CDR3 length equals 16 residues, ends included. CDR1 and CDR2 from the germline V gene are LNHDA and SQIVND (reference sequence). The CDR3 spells CASSIDPTDPGYTFGS.

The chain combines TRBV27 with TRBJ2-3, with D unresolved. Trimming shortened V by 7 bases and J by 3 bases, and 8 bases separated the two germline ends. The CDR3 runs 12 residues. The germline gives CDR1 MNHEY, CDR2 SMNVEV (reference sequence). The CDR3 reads CASKEGTDTQYF. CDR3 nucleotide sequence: TGTGCCAGCAAAGAAGGGACAGATACGCAGTATTTT.

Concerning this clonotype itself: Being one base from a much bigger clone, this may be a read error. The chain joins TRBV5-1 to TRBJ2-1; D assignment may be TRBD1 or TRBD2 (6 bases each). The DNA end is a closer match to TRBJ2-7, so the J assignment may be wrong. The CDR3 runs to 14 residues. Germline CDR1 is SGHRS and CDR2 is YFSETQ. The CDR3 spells CVSSWGAVGREQYF. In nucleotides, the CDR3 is TGCGTCAGCAGTTGGGGGGCCGTGGGTCGGGAGCAGTACTTC.

The CDR3 nucleotides are TGTGCCATCAGTGAGGGAGGGAGGGCCGACGAGCAGTACTTC. Translation gives CAISEGGRADEQYF. The chain carries TRBV10-3 and TRBJ2-1; 7 bases line up with TRBD2. The J call may be mistaken, given a closer DNA end match to TRBJ2-7. There are 14 residues in the CDR3. Germline CDR1 ENHRY, CDR2 SYGVKD.

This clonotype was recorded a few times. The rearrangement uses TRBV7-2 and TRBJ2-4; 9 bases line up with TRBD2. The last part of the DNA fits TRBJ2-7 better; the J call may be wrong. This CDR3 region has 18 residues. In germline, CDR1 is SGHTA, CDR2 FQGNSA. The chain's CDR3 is CASSLSVASGTWSDEQYF. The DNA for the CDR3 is TGTGCCAGCAGCTTAAGCGTGGCTAGCGGGACATGGAGCGACGAGCAGTACTTC.

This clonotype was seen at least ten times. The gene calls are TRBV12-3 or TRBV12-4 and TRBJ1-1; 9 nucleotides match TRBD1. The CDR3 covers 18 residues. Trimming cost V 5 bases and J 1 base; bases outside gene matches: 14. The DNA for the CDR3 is TGTGCCAGCAGTCCTACGGGACAGGGAGGCTTTGGGAACACTGAAGCTTTCTTT. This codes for CASSPTGQGGFGNTEAFF.

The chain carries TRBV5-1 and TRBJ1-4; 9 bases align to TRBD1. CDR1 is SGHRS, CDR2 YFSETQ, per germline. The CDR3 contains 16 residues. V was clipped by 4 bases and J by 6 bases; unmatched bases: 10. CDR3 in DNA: TGCGCCAGCAGCCCGGGACAGGGTCAGAGGCATGAAAAACTGTTTTTT. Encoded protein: CASSPGQGQRHEKLFF.